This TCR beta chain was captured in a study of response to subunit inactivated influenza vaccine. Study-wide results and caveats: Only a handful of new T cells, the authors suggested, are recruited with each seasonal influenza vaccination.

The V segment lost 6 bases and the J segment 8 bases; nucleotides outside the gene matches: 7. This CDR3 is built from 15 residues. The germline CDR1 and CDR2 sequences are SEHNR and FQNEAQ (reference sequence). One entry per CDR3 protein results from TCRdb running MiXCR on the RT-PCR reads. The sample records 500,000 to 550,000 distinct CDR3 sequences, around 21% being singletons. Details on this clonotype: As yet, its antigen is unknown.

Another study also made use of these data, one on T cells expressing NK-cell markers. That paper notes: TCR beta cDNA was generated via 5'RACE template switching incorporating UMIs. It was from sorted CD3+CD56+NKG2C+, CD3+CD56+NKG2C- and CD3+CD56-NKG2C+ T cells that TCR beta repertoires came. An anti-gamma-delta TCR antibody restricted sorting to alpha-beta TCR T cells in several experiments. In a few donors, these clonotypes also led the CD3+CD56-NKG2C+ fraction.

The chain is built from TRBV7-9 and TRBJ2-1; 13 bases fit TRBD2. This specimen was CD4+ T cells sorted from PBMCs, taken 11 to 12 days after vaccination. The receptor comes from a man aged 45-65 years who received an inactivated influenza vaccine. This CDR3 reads CASSPGTSGKDEQFF. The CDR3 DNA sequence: TGTGCCAGCAGTCCGGGGACTAGCGGGAAGGATGAGCAGTTCTTC.